Described below is a single T cell receptor beta chain sequence and its context. The target of this receptor is not known. Base qualities are not recorded, but no much larger clone differs from it by a single base. For this chain, trimming is 5 bases at the V end and 6 bases at the J end, and the number of junction bases without a gene match is 8. In the germline V gene, CDR1 corresponds to SGHTA and CDR2 to FQGNSA. The CDR3, from cysteine to phenylalanine, totals 14 residues. The CDR3 DNA has 42 bases and is translated from base 1. The data were taken from a study of beta chain features in type 1 diabetes (dated by TCRdb to the late 2010s). Context from the whole study: Mean age, gender distribution, total cell number and subset yield did not differ between patients and healthy donors. Across all samples, some 110,000,000 sorted cells were examined, and cell number per subset correlated strongly with RNA yield. The study compared TCRB repertoires of sorted circulating CD4+ T cell subsets between recently diagnosed type 1 diabetes patients and matched healthy donors. Whereas all 30 or so donors provided naive and central memory subsets, regulatory and stem cell-like memory subsets were isolated from just 8 patients and about eight healthy donors.

The entire isolated RNA was reverse transcribed using the High Capacity cDNA Reverse Transcription Kit, and thus expressed TCRB transcripts were sequenced. Deep immunoSEQ sequencing was performed on naive, central memory and regulatory T cell samples, with an average of roughly 3.3 million total reads per sample. After sorted cells were lysed in RLT buffer, RNA was extracted with DNase-treated RNeasy Micro or Mini kits, with the choice depending on cell number. Each cell subset was processed on its own to prevent cross-contamination, while patient and healthy donor samples were processed together. The immunoSEQ multiplex PCR was used to amplify TCRB sequences from cDNA, generating 87-bp fragments that spanned the CDR3 region. The amplicons were sequenced using the Illumina HiSeq platform. Per the authors' processing: Synthetic template baselines were used to correct PCR bias computationally, reads within Hamming distance 2 were collapsed together, and singletons that could not be merged were discarded. Reads were aligned against IMGT so that V, D and J genes, CDR3 length and insertions or deletions at six rearrangement sites could be assigned. Within each subset, clonotype counts were normalized to the number of sorted cells before true diversity and Gini coefficients were calculated with the tcR R package. Repertoire sharing was quantified using the overlap coefficient calculated on TCRB nucleotide sequences. As a proxy for the pre-selection repertoire, out-of-frame TCRB sequences from naive cells were analyzed. This immuneACCESS table, as held by TCRdb, lists in-frame sequences with V and J called but not all clones. Of the missing ones, under half trace to an unresolved V gene in checked studies; the others have no known cause. D and trimming come from the DNA, and the V and J calls and clone size come from that table. The sample profile shows 250,000 or so clones; roughly 20% of them were found once. The top ten clones comprise approximately 0.029% of the sample.

A single peripheral blood draw of about 116 mL on average was collected from each donor into heparinised tubes. A BD FACSAria II was used to sort naive, central memory, regulatory and stem cell-like memory CD4+ T cells with a panel that included CD45RO, CCR7, CD25, CD127, CD95 and CD27. A purity above 95% was achieved for all sorted populations. Right away, PBMCs were isolated by Lymphoprep density gradient centrifugation and were stained directly, with no culture step. To minimize batch effects, samples were stained and sorted in pairs, one healthy donor with one patient per experiment. The paper as a whole reports these results and caveats: Shorter templates might have been favored by PCR, but patient and control samples were amplified and corrected together, so both groups would have been affected equally by any skew. Fewer insertions and more nucleotide deletions at VDJ recombination sites were observed in patients with type 1 diabetes, implying thymic rearrangement abnormalities. Type 1 diabetes patients showed a moderate but significant shortening of TCRB CDR3 length in all four CD4+ subsets. Because the HLA sub-analyses included only small numbers of individuals, any influence of HLA type on TCRB rearrangement was left unresolved. Because cDNA was sequenced instead of genomic DNA, highly expressing activated cells could be over-represented, though the groups showed no difference in activation or CD3 levels. Naive, central memory and regulatory TCRB repertoires appeared to be more alike among patients than among healthy donors.

This clonotype was obtained from a woman aged 40 to 49 with type 1 diabetes. Material: naive CD4+ T cells from blood. Read against the paper, the sample's cell subset or site label means: true naive CD4+ T cells. The chain links TRBV7-2 with TRBJ2-7, with 9 junctional bases fitting TRBD1. The CDR3 in this case is CASSPQGAMGEQYF. The DNA sequence reads TGTGCCAGCAGCCCACAGGGGGCGATGGGCGAGCAGTACTTC.